These T cell receptor beta chains were read from a single sample in a study of identical twins. Via MiXCR, TCRdb re-called the 5' RACE reads, giving one row per CDR3 protein. The profile shows 600,000 to 700,000 distinct CDR3 sequences, around 20% of them singletons. These data also featured in a second study, about T cells expressing NK-cell markers.

The sample taken for sequencing was PBMCs. These receptors were taken from a woman aged 18-29 years in good health. Each CDR3 is given with its conserved first and last residue. A D gene is named only where the DNA matches it firmly. A clone size is listed for some rows: how often the clone was seen (once, few, many), or a class if it is expanded.

cdr3_aa: CASSTRQGRHEQYF
cdr3_nt: TGTGCCAGCAGCACCCGACAGGGCAGGCACGAGCAGTACTTC
d_call: TRBD1
clone_size: -
v_call: TRBV5-4
j_call: TRBJ2-7

cdr3_aa: CACRTQGVGRSGANVLTF
cdr3_nt: TGTGCCTGCAGGACGCAGGGGGTGGGTCGCTCTGGGGCCAACGTCCTGACTTTC
d_call: TRBD1
clone_size: -
v_call: TRBV3-1
j_call: TRBJ2-6

cdr3_aa: CSQIPHNSNEKLFF
cdr3_nt: TGCAGCCAAATTCCCCACAACAGTAATGAAAAACTGTTTTTT
d_call: -
clone_size: few
v_call: TRBV20-1
j_call: TRBJ1-4

cdr3_aa: CASSQVLLRSGPRHSGANVLTF
cdr3_nt: TGTGCCAGCAGCCAAGTTTTACTACGTAGTGGACCGCGACACTCTGGGGCCAACGTCCTGACTTTC
d_call: -
clone_size: few
v_call: TRBV3-1
j_call: TRBJ2-6

cdr3_aa: CSASQGVAANEKLFF
cdr3_nt: TGCAGTGCTTCCCAGGGCGTCGCAGCTAATGAAAAACTGTTTTTT
d_call: -
clone_size: -
v_call: TRBV20-1
j_call: TRBJ1-4

cdr3_aa: CASSPSRRVGYTF
cdr3_nt: TGTGCCAGCAGCCCTTCACGGCGCGTCGGCTACACCTTC
d_call: -
clone_size: -
v_call: TRBV12-3/TRBV12-4
j_call: TRBJ1-2

cdr3_aa: CASSYSIGAGNTGELFF
cdr3_nt: TGTGCCAGCAGTTACTCGATAGGGGCAGGAAACACCGGGGAGCTGTTTTTT
d_call: -
clone_size: -
v_call: TRBV6-2/TRBV6-3
j_call: TRBJ2-2

cdr3_aa: CASSYRDRQFF
cdr3_nt: TGTGCCAGCAGTTACCGGGACAGGCAGTTCTTC
d_call: TRBD1
clone_size: -
v_call: TRBV6-2/TRBV6-3
j_call: TRBJ2-1

cdr3_aa: CASSVRGNEQYF
cdr3_nt: TGTGCCAGCAGTGTACGGGGGAACGAGCAGTACTTC
d_call: -
clone_size: -
v_call: TRBV2
j_call: TRBJ2-7

cdr3_aa: CASRGDLTDTQYF
cdr3_nt: TGTGCCAGCAGGGGGGACTTAACAGATACGCAGTATTTT
d_call: -
clone_size: -
v_call: TRBV12-3/TRBV12-4
j_call: TRBJ2-3

cdr3_aa: CASSSLPGLAGGQFF
cdr3_nt: TGTGCCAGCAGCTCTCTACCGGGACTAGCGGGGGGGCAGTTCTTC
d_call: TRBD2
clone_size: -
v_call: TRBV7-3
j_call: TRBJ2-1

cdr3_aa: CASSPPPGAASYEQYF
cdr3_nt: TGTGCCAGCAGCCCCCCCCCGGGAGCGGCGAGCTACGAGCAGTACTTC
d_call: -
clone_size: few
v_call: TRBV7-2
j_call: TRBJ2-7

cdr3_aa: CASSLVQEETQYF
cdr3_nt: TGTGCCAGCAGCTTGGTCCAGGAAGAGACCCAGTACTTC
d_call: -
clone_size: -
v_call: TRBV5-6
j_call: TRBJ2-5

cdr3_aa: CASSFPPVAETQYF
cdr3_nt: TGTGCCAGCAGTTTTCCCCCAGTGGCGGAGACCCAGTACTTC
d_call: -
clone_size: -
v_call: TRBV12-3/TRBV12-4
j_call: TRBJ2-5

cdr3_aa: CSVVSDRWTQYF
cdr3_nt: TGCAGCGTTGTCTCGGACAGATGGACCCAGTACTTC
d_call: -
clone_size: few
v_call: TRBV29-1
j_call: TRBJ2-5